These 8 T cell receptor beta chains came from one sample sequenced in a study of OX40 agonist ivuxolimab in advanced cancers. The assay was immunoSEQ multiplex PCR, and TCRdb's table has in-frame clones only and misses some. This table has 20,000 to 25,000 clones, around 80% appearing once. Source: CD4+ or CD8+ T cells sorted from blood, taken in a trial of the OX40 agonist ivuxolimab. These receptors were taken from an adult with an advanced solid tumor such as melanoma, head and neck, liver or kidney cancer.

This sequence joins TRBV5-1 and TRBJ2-7; 7 bases line up with TRBD1. V was clipped by 6 bases and J by 3 bases; unmatched bases: 0. The germline gives CDR1 SGHRS, CDR2 YFSETQ. The CDR3 contains 11 residues. The CDR3 spells CASTGGYEQYF. For the CDR3, the DNA is TGCGCCAGCACAGGGGGCTACGAGCAGTACTTC.

CDR3 loop: CASTPDSSTEAFF. CDR3 DNA sequence: TGTGCCAGCACCCCGGACTCGTCGACTGAAGCTTTCTTT. The chain recombines TRBV5-4 with TRBJ1-1, with D unclear. V lost 6 bases, J lost 5 bases, and 14 bases lay in between. Per the germline V gene, CDR1 is SGHNT and CDR2 is YYREEE (reference sequence). This CDR3 is built from 13 residues.

The chain couples TRBV5-4 to TRBJ2-5; weak D call: TRBD2 (5 bases). The CDR3 covers 14 residues. Trimming shortened V by 0 bases and J by 9 bases, and 15 bases separated the two germline ends. CDR1 is SGHNT and CDR2 is YYREEE in the germline V gene (reference sequence). In DNA, the CDR3 is TGTGCCAGCAGCTTGGGGAGGTCGGAACGACCCCAGTACTTC. Amino acids: CASSLGRSERPQYF.

The V and J genes are TRBV7-8 and TRBJ2-3; TRBD2 agrees at 12 bases. The germline V gene encodes CDR1 SGHVS and CDR2 FQNEAQ. The CDR3 loop spans 16 amino acids. Trimming at V came to 4 bases and at J to 6 bases, leaving 8 bases not matched to a gene. The CDR3 bases are TGTGCCAGCAGCTCCCGACTAGCGGGGGCAGGGGATACGCAGTATTTT. Amino acid sequence: CASSSRLAGAGDTQYF.

The chain carries TRBV15 and TRBJ1-1; D gene unclear. CDR1 LNHNV and CDR2 YYDKDF come from the germline V gene (reference sequence). CDR3 length: 13 amino acids. V shed 5 bases and J shed 1 base, with 8 bases lying between them. Written as DNA, the CDR3 is TGTGCCACCAGCGGGCAGCAGAACACTGAAGCTTTCTTT. It yields the protein CATSGQQNTEAFF.

This clone has more than one count but fewer than ten. The gene calls are TRBV30 and TRBJ1-1; D is unresolved. Germline V gene lookup returns CDR1 GTSNPN and CDR2 SVGIG (reference sequence). The V and J ends lost 0 bases and 4 bases respectively, with 12 bases between them. The CDR3 has 14 residues. CDR3 sequence: CAWSVGPATTEAFF. The CDR3 coding sequence is TGTGCCTGGAGTGTAGGCCCGGCAACCACTGAAGCTTTCTTT.

The V gene is TRBV28, the J gene TRBJ2-7, with 8 bases identical to TRBD1. Losses at the gene ends were 5 bases for V and 1 base for J; bases not matched to a gene: 1. Germline V gene sequence: CDR1 MDHEN, CDR2 SYDVKM. This CDR3 comprises 13 residues. The CDR3 spells CASSHRGSYEQYF. For the CDR3, the DNA is TGTGCCAGCAGTCACAGGGGGTCCTACGAGCAGTACTTC.

The V call is TRBV5-1, the J call TRBJ2-6; D remains ambiguous. CDR1 is SGHRS and CDR2 is YFSETQ in the germline V gene. V was cut by 1 base and J by 1 base, with 0 bases left in between. The CDR3 is made up of 13 amino acids. The CDR3 sequence is CASSLSGANVLTF. In DNA, the CDR3 is TGCGCCAGCAGCTTGTCTGGGGCCAACGTCCTGACTTTC.